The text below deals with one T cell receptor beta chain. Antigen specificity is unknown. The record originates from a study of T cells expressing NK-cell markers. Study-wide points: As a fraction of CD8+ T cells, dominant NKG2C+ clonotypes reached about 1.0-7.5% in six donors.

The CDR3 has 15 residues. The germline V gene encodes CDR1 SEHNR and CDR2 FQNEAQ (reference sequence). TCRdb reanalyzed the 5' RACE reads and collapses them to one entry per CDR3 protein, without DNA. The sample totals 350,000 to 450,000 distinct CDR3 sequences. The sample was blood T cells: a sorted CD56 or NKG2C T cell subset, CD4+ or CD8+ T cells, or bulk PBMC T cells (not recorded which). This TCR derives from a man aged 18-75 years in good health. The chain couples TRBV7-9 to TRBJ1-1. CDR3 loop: CASSSRSWATNEAFF.